These 10 T cell receptor beta chains came from one sample sequenced in a study of blood T cell repertoires in COVID-19. Generated by immunoSEQ multiplex PCR, the TCRdb table keeps only in-frame clones and is missing some. The data hold roughly 190,000 clones, with roughly 76% observed a single time. Specimen: peripheral blood. The source of these receptors is a woman aged 45-60 years with active or convalescent COVID-19.

This clone was seen a few times. V is TRBV18 and J is TRBJ2-7, with 11 bases lining up with TRBD1. V dropped 4 bases and J dropped 5; count of bases not matched to a gene: 10. This CDR3 spans 16 amino acids. CDR1 and CDR2 from the germline V gene are KGHSH and LQKENI. The DNA for the CDR3 is TGTGCCAGCTCACGGACAGGGGGCGATGCAACGGACGAGCAGTACTTC. Translated, it gives CASSRTGGDATDEQYF.

The V gene is TRBV6-2 or TRBV6-3, the J gene TRBJ1-2, with 7 nucleotides matching TRBD1. Trimming took 0 bases from V and 6 from J; bases not matched to a gene: 7. Germline-derived CDR1 and CDR2 are MNHEY and SVGEGT. The CDR3 covers 15 residues. The CDR3 DNA follows: TGTGCCAGCAGTTACTCAGTTGGCAGGGGGAATGGCTACACCTTC. It yields the protein CASSYSVGRGNGYTF.

The gene calls are TRBV19 and TRBJ2-4; D might be TRBD2 (5 bases). Per the germline V gene, CDR1 is LNHDA and CDR2 is SQIVND (reference sequence). This CDR3 contains 16 residues. V lost 8 bases and J lost 3, with 20 bases in between. CDR3 in DNA: TGTGCCAGTTCTAGCTCGGGTGTTATTGGCAAAAACATTCAGTACTTC. Translating it yields CASSSSGVIGKNIQYF.

The chain carries TRBV4-3 and TRBJ1-2; D possibly corresponds to TRBD1 (6 bases). This CDR3 is 14 amino acids long. The V and J ends lost 4 bases and 6 bases respectively, with 15 bases between them. The germline V gene has CDR1 LGHNA and CDR2 YSLEER. The CDR3 region is CASSRDIGRDGYTF. CDR3 bases: TGCGCCAGCAGCCGGGACATCGGGAGGGATGGCTACACCTTC.

The chain couples TRBV7-9 to TRBJ2-7; 8 bases line up with TRBD1. V dropped 3 bases and J dropped 7; count of bases not matched to a gene: 5. CDR1 and CDR2 (germline): SEHNR, FQNEAQ (reference sequence). This CDR3 comprises 13 residues. CDR3: CASSLTGVGEQYF. In DNA form, the CDR3 reads TGTGCCAGCAGCTTGACAGGGGTCGGGGAGCAGTACTTC.

This sequence joins TRBV19 and TRBJ1-2, with 9 bases that match TRBD1. The CDR3 spans 15 residues. Germline CDR1 is LNHDA and CDR2 is SQIVND (reference sequence). With 3 bases clipped from V and 4 bases from J, the junction kept 6 bases outside the gene matches. CDR3 residues: CASSIYRGRTYGYTF. The CDR3, as DNA: TGTGCCAGTAGTATCTACAGGGGGCGAACCTATGGCTACACCTTC.

This chain connects TRBV6-2 or TRBV6-3 to TRBJ1-5; 11 bases are shared with TRBD1. Per germline, CDR1 MNHEY and CDR2 SVGEGT. Losses at the gene ends were 6 bases for V and 6 bases for J; bases not matched to a gene: 4. CDR3 length equals 14 residues. Here the CDR3 reads CASSGQGAIQPQHF. Here the CDR3 DNA reads TGTGCCAGCAGCGGACAGGGGGCAATTCAGCCCCAGCATTTT.

The J gene is TRBJ2-4, the V gene TRBV7-2; 10 nucleotides agree with TRBD1. Trimming took 5 bases from V and 5 from J; bases not matched to a gene: 15. The germline gives CDR1 SGHTA, CDR2 FQGNSA. There are 18 residues in the CDR3. The DNA for the CDR3 is TGTGCCAGCAGCCTCAGGAGCTGGGACAGGGGAAAGGAAAACATTCAGTACTTC. Amino acids: CASSLRSWDRGKENIQYF.

CDR3 coding DNA: TGTGCCTGGAGTGGGGCTCCAGCTGTCGAGCAGTACTTC. This translates into CAWSGAPAVEQYF. This chain uses TRBV30 with TRBJ2-7; D is uncertain. This CDR3 has 13 residues. Germline assignment: CDR1 GTSNPN and CDR2 SVGIG (reference sequence). Trimming removed 1 base from V and 6 bases from J, with 13 bases in between.

The V and J genes are TRBV5-1 and TRBJ1-5; 8 nucleotides align to TRBD1. Germline V lookup: CDR1 SGHRS, CDR2 YFSETQ. The CDR3 runs 15 residues. V shed 4 bases, J shed 2 bases, and the junction held 5 bases outside the gene matches. The CDR3 DNA reads TGCGCCAGCAGCCCGGGGACAGGTCGCAATCAGCCCCAGCATTTT. The encoded protein is CASSPGTGRNQPQHF.